One and the same sample provided the 26 T cell receptor beta chains below, sequenced in a study of cytotoxic CD8 clonotypes in ibrutinib-treated CLL. TCRdb keeps only in-frame clones here, not all; method: immunoSEQ multiplex PCR. This repertoire shows about 310,000 clones, roughly 85% found once; its top ten account for 6.5% to 8.5%. Source: PBMCs, taken before ibrutinib treatment. Receptor source: a human donor with chronic lymphocytic leukemia.

The gene calls are TRBV4-2 and TRBJ1-2; the D gene is possibly TRBD1 (5 bases). V lost 6 bases and J lost 5, with 16 bases in between. The CDR3 runs 14 residues. CDR1 is LGHNA, CDR2 YNFKEQ, per germline. The CDR3 DNA reads as TGTGCCAGCAGTCCGGGACCATTAAAATATGGCTACACCTTC. Amino acids: CASSPGPLKYGYTF.

This clone was recorded once. The rearrangement joins TRBV29-1 to TRBJ1-4, with D unclear. CDR1 is SQVTM, CDR2 ANQGSEA, per germline. Between the trimmed V and J ends, which lost 4 bases and 0 bases, there was a span of 9 bases. This CDR3 region has 14 residues. For the CDR3, the DNA is TGCAGCGTTGCGTTTGGAGCAACTAATGAAAAACTGTTTTTT. Protein: CSVAFGATNEKLFF.

This chain links TRBV5-6 with TRBJ1-1; D unresolved. This CDR3 has 19 amino acids. The V gene lost 2 bases and the J gene lost 3 bases, with 26 bases spanning the gap. In germline, CDR1 is SGHDT, CDR2 YYEEEE. The chain's CDR3 is CASSLNFAGRRPEYTEAFF. The CDR3 nucleotides are TGTGCCAGCAGCTTAAATTTTGCAGGAAGGAGGCCTGAGTACACTGAAGCTTTCTTT.

The J gene is TRBJ2-7, the V gene TRBV6-5, with a weak D call TRBD2 (6 bases). The V end lost 0 bases, the J end lost 6 bases, and 18 bases lay between the germline ends. The CDR3 contains 16 residues. CDR1 is MNHEY, CDR2 SVGAGI, per germline. The CDR3 sequence is CASSYSSGLAPLEQYF. The CDR3 DNA reads as TGTGCCAGCAGTTACTCCTCGGGACTGGCCCCCCTCGAGCAGTACTTC.

The rearrangement joins TRBV6-1 to TRBJ1-2; D unclear. CDR3 length: 13 amino acids. The V gene's germline CDR1 is MNHNS and CDR2 SASEGT. V gave up 7 bases and J gave up 0 bases, with 9 bases separating them. CDR3 in amino acids: CASIKGANYGYTF. The CDR3, as DNA: TGTGCCAGCATCAAAGGAGCTAACTATGGCTACACCTTC.

The gene calls are TRBV4-3 and TRBJ2-7; 10 bases line up with TRBD2. The ends lost 6 bases at V and 4 bases at J; junction bases unmatched: 9. Germline V gene sequence: CDR1 LGHNA, CDR2 YSLEER. The CDR3 sequence is 15 residues long. As DNA, the CDR3 is TGCGCCAGCAGTCTCGGAACTAGCGGGGTGTACGAGCAGTACTTC. It encodes CASSLGTSGVYEQYF.

The chain carries TRBV2 and TRBJ2-1; a possible D gene is TRBD2 (5 bases). Germline V gives CDR1 SNHLY, CDR2 FYNNEI. V gave up 1 base and J gave up 3 bases, with 10 bases separating them. The CDR3 has 15 residues. DNA of the CDR3: TGTGCCAGCAGTGAAGTTGATAGCGTCTACAATGAGCAGTTCTTC. It specifies CASSEVDSVYNEQFF.

This chain links TRBV5-1 with TRBJ2-7; no clear D. Germline V gene lookup returns CDR1 SGHRS and CDR2 YFSETQ. Between the trimmed V and J ends, which lost 0 bases and 3 bases, there was a span of 13 bases. The CDR3 runs 15 residues. The CDR3 nucleotides read TGCGCCAGCAGCTTGGCTTTATCCCAGATCTACGAGCAGTACTTC. It yields the protein CASSLALSQIYEQYF. The whole variable domain, filled in from reference TRBV5-1 and TRBJ2-7, reads KAGVTQTPRYLIKTRGQQVTLSCSPISGHRSVSWYQQTPGQGLQFLFEYFSETQRNKGNFPGRFSGRQFSNSRSEMNVSTLELGDSALYLCASSLALSQIYEQYFGPGTRLTVT.

Remarks on this clone: In the same sample, other DNA sequences code for this CDR3. V gene TRBV9 combines with J gene TRBJ1-2, with D perhaps matching TRBD1 (6 bases). This CDR3 contains 14 residues. Germline lookup yields CDR1 SGDLS and CDR2 YYNGEE. The V end was cut by 0 bases, the J end by 0 bases, with 6 bases between. The CDR3 bases are TGTGCCAGCAGCGTAGGGACAGCTAACTATGGCTACACCTTC. As protein: CASSVGTANYGYTF.

The CDR3 region is CAWSVRVNYEQYF. The CDR3 DNA reads as TGTGCCTGGAGTGTACGGGTGAATTACGAGCAGTACTTC. The V gene is TRBV30, the J gene TRBJ2-7; D not certain. V was trimmed by 0 bases and J by 4 bases, leaving 10 bases between them. Looked up from germline, CDR1 is GTSNPN and CDR2 is SVGIG (reference sequence). This CDR3 comprises 13 residues.

This clone turned up a few times. The V call is TRBV7-9, the J call TRBJ2-7; 7 nucleotides line up with TRBD2. CDR3 length: 15 amino acids. With 0 bases clipped from V and 3 bases from J, the junction kept 5 bases outside the gene matches. In germline, CDR1 is SEHNR, CDR2 FQNEAQ (reference sequence). This chain's CDR3 is CASSLARAGSYEQYF. CDR3 DNA: TGTGCCAGCAGCTTAGCGAGAGCGGGGAGCTACGAGCAGTACTTC.

The chain employs TRBV2 and TRBJ1-4, with unresolved D. Germline CDR1 reads SNHLY; CDR2 reads FYNNEI. CDR3 length: 10 amino acids. V gave up 6 bases and J gave up 7 bases, with 3 bases separating them. This CDR3 is CASRGEKLFF. The CDR3 DNA reads as TGTGCCAGCAGGGGTGAAAAACTGTTTTTT.

The V gene is TRBV30, the J gene TRBJ2-5; D not resolved. The V gene's germline CDR1 is GTSNPN and CDR2 SVGIG (reference sequence). The CDR3 has 10 amino acids. CDR3 residues: CVGGVETQYF. CDR3 coding DNA: TGTGTAGGTGGGGTCGAGACCCAGTACTTC.

The gene calls are TRBV5-1 and TRBJ2-3; D gene uncertain. V was pared by 5 bases and J by 2 bases, with 6 bases between. CDR3 length: 12 residues. Looked up from germline, CDR1 is SGHRS and CDR2 is YFSETQ. CDR3 amino acids: CASRWTTDTQYF. CDR3 DNA: TGCGCCAGCAGGTGGACCACAGATACGCAGTATTTT. The full variable domain, with the rest looked up from reference TRBV5-1 and TRBJ2-3, is KAGVTQTPRYLIKTRGQQVTLSCSPISGHRSVSWYQQTPGQGLQFLFEYFSETQRNKGNFPGRFSGRQFSNSRSEMNVSTLELGDSALYLCASRWTTDTQYFGPGTRLTVL.

V usage is TRBV7-9 and J usage is TRBJ2-7; 9 positions match TRBD1. The germline CDR1 and CDR2 sequences are SEHNR and FQNEAQ (reference sequence). The V gene end was trimmed by 4 bases and the J gene end by 6 bases; junction bases not matched to a gene: 13. This CDR3 comprises 16 residues. For the CDR3, the DNA is TGTGCCAGCAGCTATCAAGCCGGGACAGGGCCCATCGAGCAGTACTTC. It codes for CASSYQAGTGPIEQYF.

The J gene is TRBJ2-7, the V gene TRBV7-8; 9 bases fit TRBD1. In germline, CDR1 is SGHVS, CDR2 FQNEAQ. The V and J ends lost 7 bases and 6 bases, in that order; junction bases with no gene match: 10. The CDR3 runs 14 residues. The CDR3 loop is CASTIQGARGEQYF. The CDR3, as DNA: TGTGCCAGCACCATACAGGGGGCTAGGGGCGAGCAGTACTTC.

V and J are TRBV7-9 and TRBJ2-7, with 7 bases that match TRBD1. The CDR3 consists of 13 residues. Germline CDR1 SEHNR, CDR2 FQNEAQ (reference sequence). After removal of 3 bases from V and 6 bases from J, the junction contained 5 bases not matched to a gene. This CDR3 reads CASSFPTGSEQYF. The CDR3 DNA is TGTGCCAGCAGCTTCCCGACAGGGTCCGAGCAGTACTTC.

The chain employs TRBV5-1 and TRBJ1-1; no reliable D call. CDR1 and CDR2 (germline): SGHRS, YFSETQ. The CDR3 length is 13 residues. Between the trimmed V and J ends, which lost 6 bases and 4 bases, there was a span of 13 bases. This CDR3 is CASNVGEGTEAFF. CDR3 DNA sequence: TGCGCCAGCAACGTAGGTGAGGGCACTGAAGCTTTCTTT.

For this clone: Distinct nucleotide sequences in the sample also encode this CDR3. The genes are TRBV18 and TRBJ2-3; no definite D call. Trimming cost V 6 bases and J 0 bases, with 4 bases left between them. The CDR3 consists of 12 residues. CDR1 is KGHSH and CDR2 is LQKENI in the germline V gene. CDR3 residues: CASSPSTDTQYF. The CDR3 DNA reads as TGTGCCAGCTCTCCTAGCACAGATACGCAGTATTTT.

The chain couples TRBV7-9 to TRBJ1-1; possibly TRBD1 for D (5 bases). Germline loops: CDR1 SEHNR, CDR2 FQNEAQ (reference sequence). This CDR3 contains 14 residues. Trimming removed 7 bases from V and 0 bases from J, with 12 bases in between. The CDR3 reads CASKRGRLNTEAFF. The CDR3 DNA reads as TGTGCCAGCAAGCGGGGACGTCTGAACACTGAAGCTTTCTTT.

CDR3 amino acids: CASSLFSGSGQETQYF. The CDR3 DNA is TGCGCCAGCAGCTTGTTCAGCGGGAGCGGCCAAGAGACCCAGTACTTC. The chain carries TRBV5-1 and TRBJ2-5; 8 bases line up with TRBD2. J gave up 1 base and V 1 base, and 6 bases lay outside the gene matches. The CDR3 runs to 16 residues. Germline CDR1 and CDR2: SGHRS and YFSETQ. Using reference TRBV5-1 and TRBJ2-5 for the parts outside the CDR3, the full variable domain is KAGVTQTPRYLIKTRGQQVTLSCSPISGHRSVSWYQQTPGQGLQFLFEYFSETQRNKGNFPGRFSGRQFSNSRSEMNVSTLELGDSALYLCASSLFSGSGQETQYFGPGTRLLVL.

This chain links TRBV6-5 with TRBJ1-1, with D possibly being TRBD1 (5 bases). The CDR3 covers 15 residues. Trimming took 1 base from V and 1 from J, leaving 10 bases between them. Germline CDR1 reads MNHEY; CDR2 reads SVGAGI. CDR3 nucleotides: TGTGCCAGCAGTTACTTTTCCGGACAGAACACTGAAGCTTTCTTT. Translating gives CASSYFSGQNTEAFF.

The rearrangement uses TRBV29-1 and TRBJ2-2, with D perhaps matching TRBD1 or TRBD2 (7 bases each). The germline V and J ends were trimmed by 7 bases and 5 bases, with 14 bases remaining between them. The length of the CDR3 is 13 residues. Germline CDR1 is SQVTM and CDR2 is ANQGSEA. CDR3 residues: CSGNRGGTGELFF. The CDR3, as DNA: TGCAGCGGGAACAGGGGAGGGACCGGGGAGCTGTTTTTT.

The chain couples TRBV15 to TRBJ1-2; D gene uncertain. The V and J ends lost 0 bases and 8 bases respectively, with 7 bases between them. The germline V gene has CDR1 LNHNV and CDR2 YYDKDF (reference sequence). CDR3 size: 12 residues. The CDR3 here is CATSREGLGYTF. As DNA, the CDR3 is TGTGCCACCAGCAGAGAGGGCCTCGGCTACACCTTC. The complete variable domain, with remaining parts taken from reference TRBV15 and TRBJ1-2, reads DAMVIQNPRYQVTQFGKPVTLSCSQTLNHNVMYWYQQKSSQAPKLLFHYYDKDFNNEADTPDNFQSRRPNTSFCFLDIRSPGLGDTAMYLCATSREGLGYTFGSGTRLTVV.

This rearrangement joins TRBV27 to TRBJ2-1; tentatively, D is TRBD2 (5 bases). Deletions cut 6 bases from V and 5 bases from J, with 17 bases between. Germline assignment: CDR1 MNHEY and CDR2 SMNVEV (reference sequence). The CDR3 covers 15 residues. In DNA, the CDR3 is TGTGCCAGCAGCCGAGTACTAGGTCCCAACAATGAGCAGTTCTTC. It codes for CASSRVLGPNNEQFF.

This rearrangement joins TRBV7-3 to TRBJ2-7; 8 bases are a match to TRBD1. The length of the CDR3 is 15 residues. Trimming removed 1 base from V and 3 bases from J; junction bases left unmatched: 5. Germline CDR1 SGHTA, CDR2 FQGTGA. For the CDR3, the DNA is TGTGCCAGCAGCTTAAGGACAGGGTTTGGCTACGAGCAGTACTTC. Its translation: CASSLRTGFGYEQYF.